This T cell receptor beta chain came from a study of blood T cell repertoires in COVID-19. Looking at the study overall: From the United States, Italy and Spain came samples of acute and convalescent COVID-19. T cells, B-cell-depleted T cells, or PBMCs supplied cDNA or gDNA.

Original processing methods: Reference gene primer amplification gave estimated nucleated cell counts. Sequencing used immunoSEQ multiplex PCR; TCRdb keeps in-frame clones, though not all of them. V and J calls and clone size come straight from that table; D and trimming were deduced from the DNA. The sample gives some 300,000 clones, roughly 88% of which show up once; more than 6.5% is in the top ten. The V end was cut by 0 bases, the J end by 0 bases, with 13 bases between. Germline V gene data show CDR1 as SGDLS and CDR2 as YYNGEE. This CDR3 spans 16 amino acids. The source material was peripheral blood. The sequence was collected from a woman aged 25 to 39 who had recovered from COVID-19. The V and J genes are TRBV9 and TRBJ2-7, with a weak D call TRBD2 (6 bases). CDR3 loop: CASSVAPEGTSYEQYF. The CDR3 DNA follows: TGTGCCAGCAGCGTAGCTCCGGAGGGTACCTCCTACGAGCAGTACTTC.